This is a list of T cell receptor beta chains from one sample in a study of OX40 agonist ivuxolimab in advanced cancers. The method was immunoSEQ multiplex PCR; TCRdb's version includes in-frame clones alone and lacks a portion of them. The sample yields some 9,000 clones, around 89% seen once. The starting material was CD4+ or CD8+ T cells sorted from blood, obtained in a trial of the OX40 agonist ivuxolimab. The receptors were gathered from an adult with an advanced solid tumor such as melanoma, head and neck, liver or kidney cancer. The CDR3 runs from the conserved cysteine through the conserved F or W. The D gene is left open where the match is weak. Clone size is given for some rows only: seen once, a few or many times, or a class if the clone is expanded.

clone_size | j_call | d_call | v_call | cdr3_nt | cdr3_aa
NA | TRBJ1-1 | NA | TRBV15 | TGTGCCACCAGCAGAGGAGGTTACACTGAAGCTTTCTTT | CATSRGGYTEAFF
NA | TRBJ2-7 | NA | TRBV27 | TGTGCCAGCAGTTTATATGACAGGATCTCCTACGAGCAGTACTTC | CASSLYDRISYEQYF
NA | TRBJ1-5 | NA | TRBV4-3 | TGCGCCAGCAGCCAAGGCGGGGAGGCGAGCAATCAGCCCCAGCATTTT | CASSQGGEASNQPQHF
NA | TRBJ1-1 | NA | TRBV5-1 | TGCGCCAGCAGCTCAGACAGCCCTGAAGCTTTCTTT | CASSSDSPEAFF
NA | TRBJ2-7 | NA | TRBV7-9 | TGTGCCAGCAGCCTCCCGGGACTGCTTTCCGAGCAGTACTTC | CASSLPGLLSEQYF
NA | TRBJ1-1 | NA | TRBV9 | TGTGCCAGCAGCGTAGGCGGAGTGAACACTGAAGCTTTCTTT | CASSVGGVNTEAFF
NA | TRBJ1-1 | NA | TRBV28 | TGTGCCAGCAGTTTAACGGCAGGCTTTGGTCCTGAAGCTTTCTTT | CASSLTAGFGPEAFF
few | TRBJ1-2 | NA | TRBV11-2 | TGTGCCAGCTCCATGATGGGGGGCAACTATGGCTACACCTTC | CASSMMGGNYGYTF
NA | TRBJ1-2 | TRBD1 | TRBV6-1 | TGTGCCAGCCTGAAGGGGGACAGGGGGCAGAGAGGCTACACCTTC | CASLKGDRGQRGYTF
NA | TRBJ2-3 | TRBD1 | TRBV7-8 | TGTGCCAGCAGCTCCCAGGGGGCCCAATCCACAGATACGCAGTATTTT | CASSSQGAQSTDTQYF
NA | TRBJ2-6 | TRBD1 | TRBV7-9 | TGTGCCAGCAGCGTGAACAGGGGCCCTGGGGCCAACGTCCTGACTTTC | CASSVNRGPGANVLTF
NA | TRBJ2-7 | NA | TRBV4-1 | TGCGCCAGCAGCCCCCGGGGAACCGGCGAGCAGTACTTC | CASSPRGTGEQYF
NA | TRBJ2-7 | NA | TRBV6-1 | TGTGCCAGCAGTTTCAGTCTCTGGACCTACGAGCAGTACTTC | CASSFSLWTYEQYF
few | TRBJ1-5 | NA | TRBV19 | TGTGCCGCCCGAGACCCCTGGGGGACTAGGGGCAATCAGCCCCAGCATTTT | CAARDPWGTRGNQPQHF
once | TRBJ2-7 | NA | TRBV7-8 | TGTGCCAGCAGCTTTTCGATTCAGGTCCGGACTATGAGGGATCACGAGCAGTACTTC | CASSFSIQVRTMRDHEQYF
NA | TRBJ1-5 | NA | TRBV5-5 | TGTGCCAGCAGCCCCCGCCTCGGGGTTTCGCAGCAGCCCCAGCATTTT | CASSPRLGVSQQPQHF
NA | TRBJ1-5 | NA | TRBV6-1 | TGTGCCAGCAGCGTAGGGGAGTCTAGCAATCAGCCCCAGCATTTT | CASSVGESSNQPQHF
NA | TRBJ1-1 | TRBD1 | TRBV27 | TGTGCCAGCAGTTTATCGAGGCTCCAGGGGGCAGGTGGCCCTAACACTGAAGCTTTCTTT | CASSLSRLQGAGGPNTEAFF
NA | TRBJ1-6 | NA | TRBV6-5 | TGTGCCAGCAGTTCTTCCGGGGCTTGGAATAATTCACCCCTCCACTTT | CASSSSGAWNNSPLHF
NA | TRBJ2-7 | NA | TRBV6-1 | TGTGCCAGCAGTTTTAGCTACGAGCAGTACTTC | CASSFSYEQYF
NA | TRBJ2-1 | TRBD2 | TRBV10-1 | TGCGCCAGCAGTGAGAAGCGGGAGAGGGACATACGCAATGAGCAGTTCTTC | CASSEKRERDIRNEQFF
once | TRBJ2-7 | NA | TRBV28 | TGTGCCAGCAGTTTCTGGGGGCAGGGCTCCGCCTACGAGCAGTACTTC | CASSFWGQGSAYEQYF